This TCR beta chain derives from a study of cytomegalovirus exposure and HLA in healthy donors. General study findings and limits: The study labeled roughly 160 TCR beta chains cytomegalovirus-associated.

Using immunoSEQ multiplex PCR, the repertoire was profiled, and TCRdb retains in-frame clones only, with some absent. This sample carries 110,000 to 150,000 clones, approximately 84% of them seen once, and the ten largest clones take more than 1.4%. From the 120-subject validation cohort, which was separate from the roughly 630-subject first cohort, the donors were drawn. This clone was picked up a small number of times. Its antigen is unknown. The source material was PBMCs. The clonotype originates from a woman in her 30s in good health and CMV-seronegative.

DNA for the CDR3: TGTGCCAGCAGCCCGGGAACGACAAAGAACACTGAAGCTTTCTTT. Residues: CASSPGTTKNTEAFF. The J gene is TRBJ1-1, the V gene TRBV28; the D is unclear. Germline values: CDR1 MDHEN, CDR2 SYDVKM. The CDR3 contains 15 residues. Trimming removed 6 bases from V and 1 base from J, with 15 bases in between.